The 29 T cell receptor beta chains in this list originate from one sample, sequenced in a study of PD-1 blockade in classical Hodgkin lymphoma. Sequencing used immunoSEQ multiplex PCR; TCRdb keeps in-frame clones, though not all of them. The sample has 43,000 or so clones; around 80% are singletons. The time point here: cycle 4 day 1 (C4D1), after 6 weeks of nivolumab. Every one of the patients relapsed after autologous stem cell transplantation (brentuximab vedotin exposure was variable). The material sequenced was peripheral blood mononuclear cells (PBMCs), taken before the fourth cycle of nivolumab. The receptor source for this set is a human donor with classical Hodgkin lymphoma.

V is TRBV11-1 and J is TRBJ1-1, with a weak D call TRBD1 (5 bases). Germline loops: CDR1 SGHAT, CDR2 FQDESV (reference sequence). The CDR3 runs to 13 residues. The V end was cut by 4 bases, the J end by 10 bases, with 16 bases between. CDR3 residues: CASSSEGSLPAFF. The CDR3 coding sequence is TGTGCCAGCAGCTCCGAGGGGTCTTTGCCAGCTTTCTTT.

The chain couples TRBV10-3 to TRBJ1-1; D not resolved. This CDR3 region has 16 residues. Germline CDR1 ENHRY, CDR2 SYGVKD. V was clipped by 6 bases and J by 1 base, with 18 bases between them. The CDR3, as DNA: TGTGCCATCAGAGCCATGGTGGACTATTCGAACACTGAAGCTTTCTTT. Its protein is CAIRAMVDYSNTEAFF.

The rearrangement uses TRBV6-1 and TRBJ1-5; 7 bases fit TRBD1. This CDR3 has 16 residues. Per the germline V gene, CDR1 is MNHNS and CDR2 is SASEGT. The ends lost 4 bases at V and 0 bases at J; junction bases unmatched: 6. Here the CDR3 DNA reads TGTGCCAGCAGTGCCCCAGGGGGATATAGCAATCAGCCCCAGCATTTT. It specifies CASSAPGGYSNQPQHF.

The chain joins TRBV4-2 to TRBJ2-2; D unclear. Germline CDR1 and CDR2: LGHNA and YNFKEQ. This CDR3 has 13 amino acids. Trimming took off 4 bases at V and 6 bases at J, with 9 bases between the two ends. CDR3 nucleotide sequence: TGTGCCAGCAGCCCCCCTAGTCCCGGGGAGCTGTTTTTT. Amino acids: CASSPPSPGELFF.

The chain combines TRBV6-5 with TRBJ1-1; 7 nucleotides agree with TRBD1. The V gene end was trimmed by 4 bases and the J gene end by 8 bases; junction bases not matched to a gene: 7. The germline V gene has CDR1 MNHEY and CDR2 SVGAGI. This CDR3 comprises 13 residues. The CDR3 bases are TGTGCCAGCAGTTTCGCTGACAGGGAAGAAGCTTTCTTT. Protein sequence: CASSFADREEAFF.

The CDR3 protein is CASSLLPSGSGGETQYF. The CDR3 coding sequence is TGTGCCAGCAGCCTGCTCCCCTCAGGGTCTGGTGGGGAGACCCAGTACTTC. The V call is TRBV27, the J call TRBJ2-5; maybe TRBD1 (5 bases). This CDR3 is built from 17 residues. CDR1 and CDR2 from the germline V gene are MNHEY and SMNVEV (reference sequence). With 6 bases removed from V and 5 bases from J, the gap between germline ends came to 25 bases.

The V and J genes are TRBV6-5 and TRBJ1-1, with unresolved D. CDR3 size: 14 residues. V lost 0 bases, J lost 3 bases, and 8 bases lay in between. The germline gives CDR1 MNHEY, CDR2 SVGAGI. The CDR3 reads CASSYSHGYTEAFF. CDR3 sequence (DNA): TGTGCCAGCAGTTACTCCCACGGTTACACTGAAGCTTTCTTT.

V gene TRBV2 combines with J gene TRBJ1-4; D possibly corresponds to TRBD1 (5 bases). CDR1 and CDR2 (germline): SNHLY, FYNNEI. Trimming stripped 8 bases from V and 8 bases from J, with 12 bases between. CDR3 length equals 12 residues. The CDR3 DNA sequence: TGTGCCAGCGGGGGGGTGCGAGAAAAACTGTTTTTT. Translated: CASGGVREKLFF.

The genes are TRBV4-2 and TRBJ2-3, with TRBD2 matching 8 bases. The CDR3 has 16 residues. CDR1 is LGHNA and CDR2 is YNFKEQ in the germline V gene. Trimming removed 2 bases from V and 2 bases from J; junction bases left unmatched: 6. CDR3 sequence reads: CASSQNRGGDTDTQYF. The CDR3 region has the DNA TGTGCCAGCAGCCAAAACCGGGGGGGAGACACAGATACGCAGTATTTT.

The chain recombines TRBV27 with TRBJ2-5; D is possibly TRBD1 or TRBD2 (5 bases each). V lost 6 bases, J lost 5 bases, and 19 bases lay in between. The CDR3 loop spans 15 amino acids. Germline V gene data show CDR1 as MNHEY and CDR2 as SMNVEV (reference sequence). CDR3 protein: CASSARSRGWETQYF. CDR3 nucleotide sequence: TGTGCCAGCAGCGCCCGTTCGAGGGGCTGGGAGACCCAGTACTTC.

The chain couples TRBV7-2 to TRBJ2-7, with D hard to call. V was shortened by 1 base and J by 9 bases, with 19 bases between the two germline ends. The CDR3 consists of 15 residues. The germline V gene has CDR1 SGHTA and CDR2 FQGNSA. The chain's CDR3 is CASSLEPGQTWGQYF. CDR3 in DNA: TGTGCCAGCAGCTTAGAGCCCGGCCAGACCTGGGGGCAGTACTTC.

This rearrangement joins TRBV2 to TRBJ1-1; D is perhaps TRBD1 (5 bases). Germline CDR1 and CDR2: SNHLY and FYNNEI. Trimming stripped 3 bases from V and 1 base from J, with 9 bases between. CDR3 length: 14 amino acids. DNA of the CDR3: TGTGCCAGCAGTGAGCGGCAGGGGAACACTGAAGCTTTCTTT. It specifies CASSERQGNTEAFF.

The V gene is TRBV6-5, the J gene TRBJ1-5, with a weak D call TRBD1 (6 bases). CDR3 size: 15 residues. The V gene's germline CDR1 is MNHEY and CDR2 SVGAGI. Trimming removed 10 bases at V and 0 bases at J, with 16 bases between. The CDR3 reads CATGVSEYSNQPQHF. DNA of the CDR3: TGTGCCACAGGGGTGTCGGAGTATAGCAATCAGCCCCAGCATTTT.

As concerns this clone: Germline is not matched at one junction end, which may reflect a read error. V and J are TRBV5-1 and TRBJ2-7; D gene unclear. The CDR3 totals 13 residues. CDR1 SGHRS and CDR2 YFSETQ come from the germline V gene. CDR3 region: CASSLTYTYEQYF. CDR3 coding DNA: TGTGCCAGCAGCTTGACGTATACCTACGAGCAGTACTTC.

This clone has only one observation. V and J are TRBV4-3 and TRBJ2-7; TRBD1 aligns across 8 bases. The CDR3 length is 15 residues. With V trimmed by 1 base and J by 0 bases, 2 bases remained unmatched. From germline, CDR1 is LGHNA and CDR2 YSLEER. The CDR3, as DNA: TGCGCCAGCAGCCAAGTAACAGGGGGCTCCTACGAGCAGTACTTC. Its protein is CASSQVTGGSYEQYF.

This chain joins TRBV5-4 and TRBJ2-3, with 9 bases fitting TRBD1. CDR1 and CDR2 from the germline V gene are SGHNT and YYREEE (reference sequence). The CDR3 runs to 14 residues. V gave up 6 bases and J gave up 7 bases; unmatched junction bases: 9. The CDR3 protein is CASIEQGARNTQYF. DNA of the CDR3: TGTGCCAGCATCGAACAGGGGGCTAGGAATACGCAGTATTTT.

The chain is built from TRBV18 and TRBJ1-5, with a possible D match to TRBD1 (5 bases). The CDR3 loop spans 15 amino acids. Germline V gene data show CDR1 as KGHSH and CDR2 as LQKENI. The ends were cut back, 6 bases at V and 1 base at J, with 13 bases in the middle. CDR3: CASSATDGSNQPQHF. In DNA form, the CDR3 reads TGTGCCAGCTCGGCGACAGATGGGAGCAATCAGCCCCAGCATTTT.

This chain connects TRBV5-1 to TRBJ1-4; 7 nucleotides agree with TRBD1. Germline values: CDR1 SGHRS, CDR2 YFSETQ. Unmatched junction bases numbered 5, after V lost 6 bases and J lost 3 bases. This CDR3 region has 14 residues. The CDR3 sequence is CASTSGQPNEKLFF. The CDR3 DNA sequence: TGCGCCAGCACATCGGGACAGCCTAATGAAAAACTGTTTTTT.

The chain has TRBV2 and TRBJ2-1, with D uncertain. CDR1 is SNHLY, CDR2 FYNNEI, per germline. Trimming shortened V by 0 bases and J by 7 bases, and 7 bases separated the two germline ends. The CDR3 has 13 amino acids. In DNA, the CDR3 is TGTGCCAGCAGTGAAGCGCTTCGGAATGAGCAGTTCTTC. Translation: CASSEALRNEQFF.

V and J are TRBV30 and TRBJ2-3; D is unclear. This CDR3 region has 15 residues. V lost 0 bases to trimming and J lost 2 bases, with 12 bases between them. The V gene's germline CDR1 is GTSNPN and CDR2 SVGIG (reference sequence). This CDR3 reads CAWSVAWDPTDTQYF. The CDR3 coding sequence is TGTGCCTGGAGTGTAGCCTGGGATCCCACAGATACGCAGTATTTT.

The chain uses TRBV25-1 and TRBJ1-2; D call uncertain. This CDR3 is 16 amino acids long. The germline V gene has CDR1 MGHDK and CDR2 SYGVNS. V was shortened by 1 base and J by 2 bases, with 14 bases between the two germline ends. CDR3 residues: CASSESFVRTNYGYTF. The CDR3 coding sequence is TGTGCCAGCAGTGAATCATTCGTACGGACGAACTATGGCTACACCTTC.

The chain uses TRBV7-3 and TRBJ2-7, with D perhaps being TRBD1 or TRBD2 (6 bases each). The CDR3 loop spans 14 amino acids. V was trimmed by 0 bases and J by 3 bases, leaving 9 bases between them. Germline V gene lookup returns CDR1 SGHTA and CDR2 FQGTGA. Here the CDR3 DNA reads TGTGCCAGCAGCTTAACCGGGGGCGACTACGAGCAGTACTTC. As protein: CASSLTGGDYEQYF.

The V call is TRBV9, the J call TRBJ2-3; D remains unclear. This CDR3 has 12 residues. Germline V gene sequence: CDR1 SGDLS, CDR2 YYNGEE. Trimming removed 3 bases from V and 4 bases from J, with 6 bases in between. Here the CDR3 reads CASSGLSDTQYF. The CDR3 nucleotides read TGTGCCAGCAGCGGACTGTCAGATACGCAGTATTTT.

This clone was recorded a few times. CDR3 in DNA: TGTGCCAGCAGCTTAGCTACGGATAATTCACCCCTCCACTTT. Translation gives CASSLATDNSPLHF. The gene calls are TRBV7-9 and TRBJ1-6; D gene unclear. The ends were cut back, 0 bases at V and 5 bases at J, with 5 bases in the middle. The germline V gene encodes CDR1 SEHNR and CDR2 FQNEAQ (reference sequence). This CDR3 has 14 residues.

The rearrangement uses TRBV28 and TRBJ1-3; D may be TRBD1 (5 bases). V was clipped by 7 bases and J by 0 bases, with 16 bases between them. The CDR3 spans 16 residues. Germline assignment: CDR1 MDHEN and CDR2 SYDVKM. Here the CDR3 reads CASNLWGGPSGNTIYF. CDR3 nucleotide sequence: TGTGCCAGCAATCTATGGGGCGGTCCCTCTGGAAACACCATATATTTT.

As DNA, the CDR3 is TGTGCCAGCAGCTTAAGAGCTAGCACAGATACGCAGTATTTT. As protein: CASSLRASTDTQYF. This chain connects TRBV7-2 to TRBJ2-3; D gene uncertain. This CDR3 spans 14 amino acids. Germline assignment: CDR1 SGHTA and CDR2 FQGNSA. V was cut by 2 bases and J by 0 bases, with 6 bases left in between. Drawing the rest from reference TRBV7-2 and TRBJ2-3, the complete variable domain is GAGVSQSPSNKVTEKGKDVELRCDPISGHTALYWYRQSLGQGLEFLIYFQGNSAPDKSGLPSDRFSAERTGGSVSTLTIQRTQQEDSAVYLCASSLRASTDTQYFGPGTRLTVL.

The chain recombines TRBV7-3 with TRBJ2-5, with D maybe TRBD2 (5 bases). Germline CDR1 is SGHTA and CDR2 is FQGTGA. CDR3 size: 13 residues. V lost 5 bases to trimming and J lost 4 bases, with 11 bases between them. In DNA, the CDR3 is TGTGCCAGCAGCCAACTAGAAGGAGAGACCCAGTACTTC. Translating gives CASSQLEGETQYF.

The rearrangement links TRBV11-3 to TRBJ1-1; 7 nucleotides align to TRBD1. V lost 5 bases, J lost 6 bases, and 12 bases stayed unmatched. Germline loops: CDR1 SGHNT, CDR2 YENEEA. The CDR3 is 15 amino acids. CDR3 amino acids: CASSPERGHEAEAFF. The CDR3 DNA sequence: TGTGCCAGCAGCCCGGAGAGGGGGCATGAGGCTGAAGCTTTCTTT.

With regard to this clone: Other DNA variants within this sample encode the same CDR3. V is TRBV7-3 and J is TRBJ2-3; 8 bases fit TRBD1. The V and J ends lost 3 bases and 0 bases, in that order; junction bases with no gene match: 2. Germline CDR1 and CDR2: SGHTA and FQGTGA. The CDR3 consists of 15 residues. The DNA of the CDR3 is TGTGCCAGCAGCTTCCAGGGGGCTAGCACAGATACGCAGTATTTT. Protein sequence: CASSFQGASTDTQYF. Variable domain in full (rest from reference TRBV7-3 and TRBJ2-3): GAGVSQTPSNKVTEKGKYVELRCDPISGHTALYWYRQSLGQGPEFLIYFQGTGAADDSGLPNDRFFAVRPEGSVSTLKIQRTERGDSAVYLCASSFQGASTDTQYFGPGTRLTVL.